These 25 T cell receptor beta chains originate from one sample sequenced in a study of identical twins listed by TCRdb under 2016. Libraries were constructed by 5' RACE. TCRdb records Illumina HiSeq 2000 as the sequencer. TCRdb trimmed public reads at Q25 via fastp, called clones via MiXCR and kept in-frame beta chains. Duplicate CDR3 protein sequences are folded into a single record with the most common DNA and genes. The sample records 450,000 or so distinct CDR3 sequences, over 12% of which are singletons. About 0.52% of the sample is taken by the ten largest. The data also belong to a second study, concerning yellow fever vaccine responses in identical twins.

Sequences were obtained from CD4+ T cells sorted from blood. The receptors here all came from a woman aged 18-29 years in good health.

This chain links TRBV6-2 or TRBV6-3 with TRBJ2-1; 9 nucleotides align to TRBD2. Germline loops: CDR1 MNHEY, CDR2 SVGEGT. Trimming removed 7 bases from V and 5 bases from J; junction bases left unmatched: 6. This CDR3 is built from 14 residues. For the CDR3, the DNA is TGTGCCAGCAATCTAGCGGGAAGGCACAATGAGCAGTTCTTC. It is translated as CASNLAGRHNEQFF.

The gene calls are TRBV13 and TRBJ2-3; 10 bases agree with TRBD2. Germline V gene lookup returns CDR1 PRHDT and CDR2 FYEKMQ (reference sequence). Trimming cost V 1 base and J 7 bases; bases outside gene matches: 5. CDR3 length equals 15 residues. CDR3 residues: CASSLASGRVNTQYF. The CDR3 DNA reads TGTGCCAGCAGCTTAGCCAGCGGGAGGGTGAATACGCAGTATTTT.

The V and J genes are TRBV24-1 and TRBJ2-2, with 10 positions matching TRBD2. V lost 4 bases and J lost 5; bases outside the gene matches: 6. CDR1 is KGHDR, CDR2 SFDVKD, per germline. The length of the CDR3 is 16 residues. For the CDR3, the DNA is TGTGCCACCAGTGACACTAGCGGGATACGGACCGGGGAGCTGTTTTTT. Its protein is CATSDTSGIRTGELFF.

The chain joins TRBV14 to TRBJ2-7; D possibly corresponds to TRBD1 (5 bases). V was trimmed by 1 base and J by 0 bases, leaving 16 bases between them. The CDR3 length is 17 residues. Per germline, CDR1 SGHDN and CDR2 FVKESK. CDR3 DNA: TGTGCCAGCAGCCAAGCCCCTCAGGGCCCAAGCTCCTACGAGCAGTACTTC. Amino acid sequence: CASSQAPQGPSSYEQYF.

This clonotype was seen at least ten times. The chain combines TRBV4-3 with TRBJ2-7; the D gene could be TRBD1 or TRBD2 (5 bases each). Trimming stripped 3 bases from V and 6 bases from J, with 12 bases between. Germline V gives CDR1 LGHNA, CDR2 YSLEER. The CDR3 has 13 amino acids. CDR3 bases: TGCGCCAGCAGCCAGGCCCTTGGGGGCGAGCAGTACTTC. It yields the protein CASSQALGGEQYF.

This chain links TRBV4-3 with TRBJ2-3, with 7 bases aligning to TRBD1. CDR1 is LGHNA, CDR2 YSLEER, per germline. Trimming at V came to 3 bases and at J to 0 bases, leaving 3 bases not matched to a gene. This CDR3 is 15 amino acids long. CDR3 nucleotides: TGCGCCAGCAGCCAGCAGGGGGTTAGCACAGATACGCAGTATTTT. Amino acids: CASSQQGVSTDTQYF.

The chain is built from TRBV7-3 and TRBJ2-1, with unresolved D. CDR1 is SGHTA, CDR2 FQGTGA, per germline. The length of the CDR3 is 13 residues. Trimming stripped 5 bases from V and 5 bases from J, with 10 bases between. CDR3 coding DNA: TGTGCCAGCAGCCCGGCGACCCACAATGAGCAGTTCTTC. It translates to CASSPATHNEQFF.

CDR3 sequence (DNA): TGTGCCAGCAGCTTAGAAAGTAGGCTAGCGGGAGGGTGGACGGAGACCCAGTACTTC. Amino acid sequence: CASSLESRLAGGWTETQYF. V and J are TRBV7-8 and TRBJ2-5, with 12 bases matching TRBD2. With V trimmed by 1 base and J by 5 bases, 14 bases remained unmatched. The CDR3 has 19 amino acids. CDR1 and CDR2 from the germline V gene are SGHVS and FQNEAQ.

V and J are TRBV12-3 or TRBV12-4 and TRBJ2-3; 8 bases map to TRBD1. This CDR3 contains 14 residues. With 7 bases clipped from V and 6 bases from J, the junction kept 9 bases outside the gene matches. The CDR3, as DNA: TGTGCCAGCATTGCGACAGGGGCGGACGATACGCAGTATTTT. This translates into CASIATGADDTQYF.

The chain recombines TRBV29-1 with TRBJ2-7; perhaps TRBD1 as D (6 bases). In germline, CDR1 is SQVTM, CDR2 ANQGSEA. The V gene lost 7 bases and the J gene lost 0 bases, with 19 bases spanning the gap. This CDR3 has 15 residues. The CDR3 coding sequence is TGCAGCGCCGACCTAAGGATACAGGGCTCCTACGAGCAGTACTTC. It codes for CSADLRIQGSYEQYF.

The rearrangement uses TRBV6-1 and TRBJ2-7; 7 nucleotides line up with TRBD2. Germline assignment: CDR1 MNHNS and CDR2 SASEGT. There are 15 residues in the CDR3. Trimming at V came to 6 bases and at J to 5 bases, leaving 13 bases not matched to a gene. The CDR3: CASSPAGRGTNEQYF. The DNA for the CDR3 is TGTGCCAGCAGCCCAGCGGGGCGCGGGACCAACGAGCAGTACTTC.

The chain joins TRBV12-3 or TRBV12-4 to TRBJ2-1; 9 nucleotides align to TRBD2. CDR3 length: 16 residues. V gave up 6 bases and J gave up 9 bases; unmatched junction bases: 15. The CDR3 nucleotides read TGTGCCAGCAGCCCGAGCGGGAGGAGTTCATGGAGTGAGCAGTTCTTC. It specifies CASSPSGRSSWSEQFF.

The chain has TRBV4-3 and TRBJ2-4; no reliable D call. V was trimmed by 0 bases and J by 5 bases, leaving 11 bases between them. CDR1 and CDR2 from the germline V gene are LGHNA and YSLEER. There are 15 residues in the CDR3. Here the CDR3 reads CASSQEGIRENIQYF. CDR3 DNA: TGCGCCAGCAGCCAAGAGGGGATTCGAGAAAACATTCAGTACTTC.

This clonotype was counted only a few times. The genes are TRBV7-2 and TRBJ2-7; 7 bases line up with TRBD2. The germline CDR1 and CDR2 sequences are SGHTA and FQGNSA. Losses at the gene ends were 4 bases for V and 2 bases for J; bases not matched to a gene: 11. The CDR3 contains 16 residues. Here the CDR3 DNA reads TGTGCCAGCAGCTCGGGGAGGGCGGGGAATACCTACGAGCAGTACTTC. Translation: CASSSGRAGNTYEQYF.

The chain links TRBV18 to TRBJ2-4; tentative D call: TRBD1 (5 bases). Germline-derived CDR1 and CDR2 are KGHSH and LQKENI. This CDR3 has 17 amino acids. V lost 5 bases to trimming and J lost 0 bases, with 17 bases between them. CDR3 residues: CASSYQERGLAKNIQYF. CDR3 bases: TGTGCCAGCTCATACCAGGAAAGGGGTCTAGCCAAAAACATTCAGTACTTC.

V and J are TRBV20-1 and TRBJ2-3; 7 nucleotides match TRBD1. CDR1 and CDR2 from the germline V gene are DFQATT and SNEGSKA (reference sequence). Trimming removed 0 bases from V and 3 bases from J; junction bases left unmatched: 6. This CDR3 has 15 amino acids. Here the CDR3 DNA reads TGCAGTGCTAGAGACCCCCAACAGGGGACAGATACGCAGTATTTT. This gives the protein CSARDPQQGTDTQYF.

This chain uses TRBV6-1 with TRBJ2-3, with 11 bases lining up with TRBD2. CDR3 length: 14 amino acids. CDR1 MNHNS and CDR2 SASEGT come from the germline V gene. V lost 9 bases and J lost 2; bases outside the gene matches: 4. The CDR3: CASWTSGYTDTQYF. CDR3 DNA: TGTGCCAGTTGGACTAGCGGGTACACAGATACGCAGTATTTT.

The chain joins TRBV12-5 to TRBJ2-1, with 9 bases lining up with TRBD2. The V gene's germline CDR1 is LGHNT and CDR2 FRNRAP. V was pared by 7 bases and J by 2 bases, with 3 bases of the junction left unmatched. This CDR3 comprises 14 residues. CDR3: CASDGGGAYNEQFF. The CDR3 nucleotides are TGTGCTAGTGATGGCGGGGGGGCCTACAATGAGCAGTTCTTC.

The sample holds a few counts of this clonotype. This rearrangement joins TRBV20-1 to TRBJ2-5, with a tentative D call TRBD1 (5 bases). The CDR3 loop spans 17 amino acids. The V gene lost 1 base and the J gene lost 1 base, with 19 bases spanning the gap. CDR1 and CDR2 from the germline V gene are DFQATT and SNEGSKA (reference sequence). CDR3 protein: CSARAYVVRDGQETQYF. The CDR3 DNA reads as TGCAGTGCTAGAGCTTACGTTGTCAGGGATGGCCAAGAGACCCAGTACTTC.

This clonotype was counted only a few times. This chain links TRBV14 with TRBJ2-3; 9 nucleotides line up with TRBD2. Trimming took 3 bases from V and 2 from J; bases not matched to a gene: 6. Looked up from germline, CDR1 is SGHDN and CDR2 is FVKESK. The CDR3 has 16 amino acids. CDR3 amino acids: CASSHLTSGYTDTQYF. DNA for the CDR3: TGTGCCAGCAGCCATCTGACTAGCGGATACACAGATACGCAGTATTTT.

The chain uses TRBV7-6 and TRBJ2-1; TRBD1 aligns across 7 bases. In germline, CDR1 is SGHVS, CDR2 FNYEAQ. V shed 2 bases and J 4 bases; nucleotides not matched to a gene: 8. The CDR3 consists of 16 residues. CDR3 DNA sequence: TGTGCCAGCAGCTTAAGGGGGACAGTGGAATACAATGAGCAGTTCTTC. Amino acids: CASSLRGTVEYNEQFF.

This clonotype was seen at least ten times. The rearrangement joins TRBV7-9 to TRBJ2-1; 7 nucleotides align to TRBD1. In germline, CDR1 is SEHNR, CDR2 FQNEAQ (reference sequence). The CDR3 extends over 15 amino acids. The V and J ends lost 6 bases and 0 bases, in that order; junction bases with no gene match: 5. The CDR3 coding sequence is TGTGCCAGCAGTCTGACAGGGAGCTCCTACAATGAGCAGTTCTTC. Amino acids: CASSLTGSSYNEQFF.

CDR3 residues: CASNRDSPNQPQHF. The CDR3 DNA reads as TGTGCCAGCAACAGGGACAGCCCCAATCAGCCCCAGCATTTT. V usage is TRBV2 and J usage is TRBJ1-5; 7 nucleotides agree with TRBD1. In germline, CDR1 is SNHLY, CDR2 FYNNEI. Trimming at V came to 7 bases and at J to 3 bases, leaving 6 bases not matched to a gene. The CDR3 runs to 14 residues. The variable domain in full, with the rest retrieved from reference TRBV2 and TRBJ1-5, is EPEVTQTPSHQVTQMGQEVILRCVPISNHLYFYWYRQILGQKVEFLVSFYNNEISEKSEIFDDQFSVERPDGSNFTLKIRSTKLEDSAMYFCASNRDSPNQPQHFGDGTRLSIL.

This chain links TRBV18 with TRBJ2-1; D gene uncertain. Trimming removed 6 bases from V and 4 bases from J, with 13 bases in between. The CDR3 runs 14 residues. Germline V gives CDR1 KGHSH, CDR2 LQKENI. The CDR3 nucleotides are TGTGCCAGCTCTCTTACCCCACAGTACAATGAGCAGTTCTTC. Amino acid sequence: CASSLTPQYNEQFF. The full variable domain, rest sourced from reference TRBV18 and TRBJ2-1, is NAGVMQNPRHLVRRRGQEARLRCSPMKGHSHVYWYRQLPEEGLKFMVYLQKENIIDESGMPKERFSAEFPKEGPSILRIQQVVRGDSAAYFCASSLTPQYNEQFFGPGTRLTVL.

The rearrangement joins TRBV5-1 to TRBJ2-2, with D maybe TRBD2 (5 bases). Between the trimmed V and J ends, which lost 4 bases and 4 bases, there was a span of 14 bases. Germline V gene lookup returns CDR1 SGHRS and CDR2 YFSETQ. This CDR3 is built from 15 residues. DNA for the CDR3: TGCGCCAGCAGCCCCCAGGCCGGAGGCACCGGGGAGCTGTTTTTT. Translated, it gives CASSPQAGGTGELFF.